This T cell receptor (beta chain) was observed in a study of a mutant IDH1 vaccine in newly diagnosed glioma. Looking at the study overall: Of the patients given treatment, roughly 60% were male and approximately 40% were female, and a mean age of around 41 years was recorded.

The time point was: baseline, week 1 (first vaccination visit). The treatment denotes: pre-vaccination baseline after standard-of-care therapy. Donor diagnoses consisted of new WHO grade 3 or 4 IDH1-mutant, ATRX-lost astrocytomas. This CDR3 has 16 residues. V lost 6 bases and J lost 5; bases outside the gene matches: 10. The germline V gene has CDR1 SQVTM and CDR2 ANQGSEA. Sequencing used immunoSEQ multiplex PCR; TCRdb keeps in-frame clones, though not all of them. Here the sample spans roughly 70,000 clones, around four fifths being singletons. The J gene is TRBJ2-5, the V gene TRBV29-1, with 15 bases fitting TRBD2. The TCR was taken from a woman aged 18 to 35 with glioma. Some clones in this sample may be carry-over from other donors' samples. The material was peripheral blood mononuclear cells (PBMCs), obtained from a glioma patient treated with radiotherapy, temozolomide or both. This CDR3 is CSVRTSGGAPRETQYF. CDR3 DNA: TGCAGCGTCAGGACTAGCGGGGGGGCCCCGCGGGAGACCCAGTACTTC. Combining the CDR3 with reference TRBV29-1 and TRBJ2-5 gives the whole variable domain SAVISQKPSRDICQRGTSLTIQCQVDSQVTMMFWYRQQPGQSLTLIATANQGSEATYESGFVIDKFPISRPNLTFSTLTVSNMSPEDSSIYLCSVRTSGGAPRETQYFGPGTRLLVL.